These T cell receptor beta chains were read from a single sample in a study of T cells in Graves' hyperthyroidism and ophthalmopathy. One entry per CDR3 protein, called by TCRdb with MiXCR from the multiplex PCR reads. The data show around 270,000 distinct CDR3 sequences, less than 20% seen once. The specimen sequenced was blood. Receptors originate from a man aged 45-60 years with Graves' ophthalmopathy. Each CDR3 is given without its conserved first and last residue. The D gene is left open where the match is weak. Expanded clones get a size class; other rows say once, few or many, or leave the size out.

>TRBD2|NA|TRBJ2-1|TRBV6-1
ASSTLPSGRSYNEQF
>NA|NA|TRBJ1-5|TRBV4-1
ASSQEVADSNQPQH
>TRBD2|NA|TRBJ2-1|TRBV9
ATLGGRANYNEQF
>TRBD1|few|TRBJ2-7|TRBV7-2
ASSLSATGTGYEQY
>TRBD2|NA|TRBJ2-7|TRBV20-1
SAKPGLAGAWEQY
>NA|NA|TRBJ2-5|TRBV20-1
SAADRGETQY
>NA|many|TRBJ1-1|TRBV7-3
ASSTGSGNTEAF
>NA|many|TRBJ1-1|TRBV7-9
ASSPEGVNTEAF
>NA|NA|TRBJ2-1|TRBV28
ASRQGGGEQF
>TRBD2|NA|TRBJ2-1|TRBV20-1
SALGTSGYNEQF
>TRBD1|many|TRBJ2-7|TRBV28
ASSVTGNEQY
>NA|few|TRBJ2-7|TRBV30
AWGGPYEQY
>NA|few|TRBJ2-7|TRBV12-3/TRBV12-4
ASSPSGPEQY
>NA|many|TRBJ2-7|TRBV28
ASRLHSSYEQY
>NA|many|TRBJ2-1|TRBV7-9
ASSFKFDKNNEQF